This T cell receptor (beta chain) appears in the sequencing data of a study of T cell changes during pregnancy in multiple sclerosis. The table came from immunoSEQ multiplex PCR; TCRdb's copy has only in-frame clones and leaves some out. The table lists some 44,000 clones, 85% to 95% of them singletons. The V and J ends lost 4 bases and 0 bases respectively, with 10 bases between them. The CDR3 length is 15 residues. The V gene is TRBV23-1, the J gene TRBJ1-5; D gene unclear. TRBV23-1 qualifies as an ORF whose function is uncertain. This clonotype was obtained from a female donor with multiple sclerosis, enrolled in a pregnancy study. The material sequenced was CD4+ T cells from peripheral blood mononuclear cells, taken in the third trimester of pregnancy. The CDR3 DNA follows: TGCGCCAGCAGTCGAGCTACCGATAGCAATCAGCCCCAGCATTTT. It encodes CASSRATDSNQPQHF.